The clone carrying this T cell receptor beta chain was counted between two and nine times. Antigen unknown. TCRdb re-called the reads through MiXCR, storing one row per CDR3 protein. The sample lists some 180,000 distinct CDR3 sequences, approximately 9.7% occurring once. This record comes from a study of T cell repertoires in cytomegalovirus infection. Study summary: TCR beta signatures that were public indicated CMV infection and matching HLA type. The study, taken as a whole, reports: HLA-C-restricted CMV-specific TCR beta clonotypes prevailed in the ex vivo response.

V lost 2 bases and J 2 bases, leaving 17 bases between the germline ends. Germline CDR1 and CDR2: MDHEN and SYDVKM. This CDR3 comprises 17 residues. The sequence was collected from a human donor in good health (CMV status not recorded). Some clones in this sample may be carry-over from other donors' samples. The source material was PBMCs. The V and J genes are TRBV28 and TRBJ2-3; D gene uncertain. The CDR3 DNA reads TGTGCCAGCAGTTTAGCTCTGGAGCCCCGATTCACAGATACGCAGTATTTT. As protein: CASSLALEPRFTDTQYF.